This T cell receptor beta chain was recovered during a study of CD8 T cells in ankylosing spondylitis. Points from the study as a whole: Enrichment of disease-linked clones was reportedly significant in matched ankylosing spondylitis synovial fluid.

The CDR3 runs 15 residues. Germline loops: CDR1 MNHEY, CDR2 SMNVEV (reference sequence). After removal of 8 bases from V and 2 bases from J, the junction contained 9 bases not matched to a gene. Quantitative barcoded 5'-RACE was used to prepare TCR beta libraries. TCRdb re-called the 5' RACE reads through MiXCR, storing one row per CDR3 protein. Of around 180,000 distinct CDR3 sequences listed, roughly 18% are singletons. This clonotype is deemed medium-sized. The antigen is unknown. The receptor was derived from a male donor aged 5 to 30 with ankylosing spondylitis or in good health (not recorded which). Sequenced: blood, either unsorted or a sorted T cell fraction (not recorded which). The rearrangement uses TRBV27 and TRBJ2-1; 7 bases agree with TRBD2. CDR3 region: CASLALGGPYNEQFF. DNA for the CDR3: TGTGCCAGCTTAGCGCTGGGAGGGCCCTACAATGAGCAGTTCTTC.